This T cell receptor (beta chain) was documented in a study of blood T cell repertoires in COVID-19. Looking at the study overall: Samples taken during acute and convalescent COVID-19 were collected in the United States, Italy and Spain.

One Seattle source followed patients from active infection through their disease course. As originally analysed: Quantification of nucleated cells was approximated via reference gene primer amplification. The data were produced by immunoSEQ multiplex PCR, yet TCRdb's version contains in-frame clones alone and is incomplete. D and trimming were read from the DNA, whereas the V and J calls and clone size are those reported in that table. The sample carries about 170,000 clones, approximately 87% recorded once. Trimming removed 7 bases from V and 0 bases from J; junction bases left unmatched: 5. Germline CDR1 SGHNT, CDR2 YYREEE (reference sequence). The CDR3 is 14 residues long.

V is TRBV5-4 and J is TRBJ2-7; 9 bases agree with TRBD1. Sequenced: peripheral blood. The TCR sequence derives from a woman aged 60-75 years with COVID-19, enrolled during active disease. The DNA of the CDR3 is TGTGCCAGCGCTACAGGGGGCGGCTCCTACGAGCAGTACTTC. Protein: CASATGGGSYEQYF.